The present TCR beta chain was sequenced within a study of T cells in Graves' hyperthyroidism and ophthalmopathy. CDR3 length: 17 residues. V was pared by 5 bases and J by 2 bases, with 14 bases of the junction left unmatched. TCR beta CDR3 regions were amplified from RNA. With the HTBI primer set, the TCR CDR3 went through a first round of RT-PCR. TCRdb redid the calling of the multiplex PCR reads with MiXCR, one entry per CDR3 protein. The sample shows hundreds of thousands of distinct CDR3 sequences, around 15% of them seen only once. This clonotype was recorded at least ten times. The receptor's source is a woman younger than 45 with Graves' hyperthyroidism. The rearrangement uses TRBV12-3 or TRBV12-4 and TRBJ1-1, with 7 bases aligning to TRBD1. The sample was blood. In DNA, the CDR3 is TGTGCCAGCAGTAATCTTGCCCACAGGGGCGCAAACACTGAAGCTTTCTTT. Translation: CASSNLAHRGANTEAFF.